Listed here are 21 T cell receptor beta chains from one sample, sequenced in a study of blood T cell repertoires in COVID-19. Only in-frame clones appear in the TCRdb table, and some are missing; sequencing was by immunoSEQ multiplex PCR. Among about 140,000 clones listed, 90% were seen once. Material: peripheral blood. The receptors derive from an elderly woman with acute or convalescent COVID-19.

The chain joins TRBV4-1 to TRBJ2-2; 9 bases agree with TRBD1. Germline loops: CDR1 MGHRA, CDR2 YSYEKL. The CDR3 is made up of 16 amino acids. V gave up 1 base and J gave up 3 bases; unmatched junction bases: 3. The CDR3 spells CASSQGQGVYTGELFF. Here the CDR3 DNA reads TGCGCCAGCAGCCAAGGACAGGGGGTGTACACCGGGGAGCTGTTTTTT.

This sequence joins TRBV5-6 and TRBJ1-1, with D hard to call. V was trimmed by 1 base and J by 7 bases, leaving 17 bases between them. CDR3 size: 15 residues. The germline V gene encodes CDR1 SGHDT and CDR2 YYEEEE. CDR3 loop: CASSLLGVGGSEAFF. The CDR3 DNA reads TGTGCCAGCAGCTTGCTCGGTGTGGGTGGGAGTGAAGCTTTCTTT.

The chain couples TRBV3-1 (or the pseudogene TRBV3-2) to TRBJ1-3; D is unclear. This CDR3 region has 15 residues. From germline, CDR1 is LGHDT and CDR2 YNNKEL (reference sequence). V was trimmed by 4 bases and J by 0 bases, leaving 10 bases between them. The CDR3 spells CASSREGPSGNTIYF. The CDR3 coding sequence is TGTGCCAGCAGCCGGGAGGGCCCCTCTGGAAACACCATATATTTT.

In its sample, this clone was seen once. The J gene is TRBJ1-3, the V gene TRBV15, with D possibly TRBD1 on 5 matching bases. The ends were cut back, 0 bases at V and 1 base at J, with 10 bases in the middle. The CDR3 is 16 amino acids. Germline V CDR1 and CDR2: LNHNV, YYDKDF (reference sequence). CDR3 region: CATSRELPGSGNTIYF. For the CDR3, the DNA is TGTGCCACCAGCAGAGAGCTGCCAGGGTCTGGAAACACCATATATTTT.

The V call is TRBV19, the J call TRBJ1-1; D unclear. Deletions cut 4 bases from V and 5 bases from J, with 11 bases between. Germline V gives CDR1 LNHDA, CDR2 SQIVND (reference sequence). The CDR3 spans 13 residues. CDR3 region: CASSRALGTEAFF. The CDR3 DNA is TGTGCCAGTAGTAGGGCCCTTGGGACTGAAGCTTTCTTT.

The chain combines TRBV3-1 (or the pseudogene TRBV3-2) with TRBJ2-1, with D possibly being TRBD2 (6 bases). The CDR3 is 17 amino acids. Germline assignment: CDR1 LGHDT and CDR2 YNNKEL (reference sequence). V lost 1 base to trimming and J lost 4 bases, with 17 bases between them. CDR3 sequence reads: CASSQGSLAPRYNEQFF. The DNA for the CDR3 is TGTGCCAGCAGCCAAGGGTCTCTAGCGCCGAGATACAATGAGCAGTTCTTC.

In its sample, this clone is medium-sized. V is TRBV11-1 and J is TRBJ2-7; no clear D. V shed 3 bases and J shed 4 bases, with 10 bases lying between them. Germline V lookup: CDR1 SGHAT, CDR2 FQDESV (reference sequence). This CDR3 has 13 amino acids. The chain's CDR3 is CASSFNPSYEQYF. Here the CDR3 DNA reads TGTGCCAGCAGCTTTAACCCTAGTTACGAGCAGTACTTC.

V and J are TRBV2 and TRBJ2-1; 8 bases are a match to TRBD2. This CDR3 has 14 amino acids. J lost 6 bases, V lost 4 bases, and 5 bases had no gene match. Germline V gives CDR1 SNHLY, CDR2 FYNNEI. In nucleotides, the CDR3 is TGTGCCAGCAGTGGACTAGCGATAGGCAATGAGCAGTTCTTC. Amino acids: CASSGLAIGNEQFF.

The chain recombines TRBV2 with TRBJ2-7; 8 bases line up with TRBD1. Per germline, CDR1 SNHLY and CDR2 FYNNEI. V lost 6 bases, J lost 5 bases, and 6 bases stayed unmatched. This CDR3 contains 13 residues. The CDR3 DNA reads TGTGCCAGCAGGGGGACAGGCCCTCACGAGCAGTACTTC. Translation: CASRGTGPHEQYF.

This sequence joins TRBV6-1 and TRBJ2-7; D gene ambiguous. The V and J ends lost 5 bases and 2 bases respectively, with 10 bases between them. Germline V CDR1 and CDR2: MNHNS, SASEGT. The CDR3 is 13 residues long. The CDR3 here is CASSISLPYEQYF. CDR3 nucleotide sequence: TGTGCCAGCAGTATCAGTCTTCCCTACGAGCAGTACTTC.

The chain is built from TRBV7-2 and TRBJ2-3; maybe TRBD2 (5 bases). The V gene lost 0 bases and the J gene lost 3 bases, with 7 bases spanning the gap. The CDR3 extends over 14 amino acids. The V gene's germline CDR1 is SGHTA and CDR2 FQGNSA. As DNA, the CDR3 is TGTGCCAGCAGCTTAGCGGGGAGAACAGATACGCAGTATTTT. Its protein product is CASSLAGRTDTQYF.

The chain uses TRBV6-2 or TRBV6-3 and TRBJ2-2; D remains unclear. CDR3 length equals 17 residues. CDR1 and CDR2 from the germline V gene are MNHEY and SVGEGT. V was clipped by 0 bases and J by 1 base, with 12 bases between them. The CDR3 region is CASSYSASTQNTGELFF. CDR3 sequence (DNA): TGTGCCAGCAGTTACTCGGCCTCCACGCAGAACACCGGGGAGCTGTTTTTT.

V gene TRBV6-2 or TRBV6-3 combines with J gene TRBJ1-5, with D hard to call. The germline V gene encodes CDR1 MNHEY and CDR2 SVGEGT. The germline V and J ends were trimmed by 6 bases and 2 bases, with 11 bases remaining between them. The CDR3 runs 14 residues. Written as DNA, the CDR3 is TGTGCCAGCAGCAGGTCCGCGGGCAATCAGCCCCAGCATTTT. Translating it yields CASSRSAGNQPQHF.

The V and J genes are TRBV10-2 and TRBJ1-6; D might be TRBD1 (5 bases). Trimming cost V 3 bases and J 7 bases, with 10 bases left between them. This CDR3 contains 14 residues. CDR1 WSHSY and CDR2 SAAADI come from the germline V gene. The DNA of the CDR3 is TGCGCCAGCAGTGAACTGGGGGGAAATTCACCCCTCCACTTT. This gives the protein CASSELGGNSPLHF.

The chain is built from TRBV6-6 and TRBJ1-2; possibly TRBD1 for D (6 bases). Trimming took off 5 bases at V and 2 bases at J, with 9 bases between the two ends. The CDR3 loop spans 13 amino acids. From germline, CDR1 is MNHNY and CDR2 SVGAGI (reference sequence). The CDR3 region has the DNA TGTGCCAGCAGTCCTGACAGGAACTATGGCTACACCTTC. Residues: CASSPDRNYGYTF.

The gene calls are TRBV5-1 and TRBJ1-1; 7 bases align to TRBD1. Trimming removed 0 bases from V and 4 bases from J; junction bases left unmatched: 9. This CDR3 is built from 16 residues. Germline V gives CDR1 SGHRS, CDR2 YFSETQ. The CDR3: CASSLGQGVYLTEAFF. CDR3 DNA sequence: TGCGCCAGCAGCTTGGGTCAGGGGGTGTACCTCACTGAAGCTTTCTTT.

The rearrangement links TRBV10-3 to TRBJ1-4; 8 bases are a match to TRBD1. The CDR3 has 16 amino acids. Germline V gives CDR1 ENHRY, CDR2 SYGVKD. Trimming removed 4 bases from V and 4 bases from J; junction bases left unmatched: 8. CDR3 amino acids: CAISGAQGGINEKLFF. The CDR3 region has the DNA TGTGCCATCAGTGGGGCACAGGGGGGTATTAATGAAAAACTGTTTTTT.

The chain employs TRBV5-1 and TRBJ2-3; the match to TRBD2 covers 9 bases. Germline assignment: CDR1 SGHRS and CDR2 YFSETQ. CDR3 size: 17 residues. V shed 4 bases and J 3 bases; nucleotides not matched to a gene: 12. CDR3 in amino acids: CASSPSGGGGGTDTQYF. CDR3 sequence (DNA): TGCGCCAGCAGCCCCTCCGGAGGCGGGGGGGGAACAGATACGCAGTATTTT. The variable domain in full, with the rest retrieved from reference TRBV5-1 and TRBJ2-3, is KAGVTQTPRYLIKTRGQQVTLSCSPISGHRSVSWYQQTPGQGLQFLFEYFSETQRNKGNFPGRFSGRQFSNSRSEMNVSTLELGDSALYLCASSPSGGGGGTDTQYFGPGTRLTVL.

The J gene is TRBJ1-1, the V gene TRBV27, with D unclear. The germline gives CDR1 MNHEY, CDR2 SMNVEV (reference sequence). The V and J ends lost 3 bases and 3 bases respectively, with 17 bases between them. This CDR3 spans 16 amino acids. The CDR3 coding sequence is TGTGCCAGCAGTTTGAGCGGTGGGAGGGTGGACACTGAAGCTTTCTTT. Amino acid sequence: CASSLSGGRVDTEAFF.

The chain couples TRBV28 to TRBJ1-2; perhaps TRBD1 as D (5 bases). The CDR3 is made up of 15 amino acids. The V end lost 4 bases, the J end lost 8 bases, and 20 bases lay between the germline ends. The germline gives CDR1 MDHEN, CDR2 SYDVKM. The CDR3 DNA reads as TGTGCCAGCAGTTCTGGGGCGGAGGGGCACAGAGGCTACACCTTC. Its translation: CASSSGAEGHRGYTF.

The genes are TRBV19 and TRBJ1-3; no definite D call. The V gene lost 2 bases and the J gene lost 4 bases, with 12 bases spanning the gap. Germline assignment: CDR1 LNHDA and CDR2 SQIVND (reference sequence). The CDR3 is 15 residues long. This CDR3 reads CASSIFEGDGNTIYF. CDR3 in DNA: TGTGCCAGTAGTATATTCGAGGGAGACGGAAACACCATATATTTT.